This T cell receptor beta chain is from a study of cytomegalovirus exposure and HLA in healthy donors. Vbeta (60) and Jbeta (13) primers were used in the PCR. Sequencing was performed with immunoSEQ multiplex PCR; in TCRdb, only in-frame clones are kept and a portion is missing. Of around 140,000 clones in the sample, around 73% were seen once. Germline-derived CDR1 and CDR2 are MDHEN and SYDVKM. The CDR3 totals 15 residues. V lost 4 bases, J lost 1 base, and 12 bases lay in between. General study findings and limits: Owing to their indistinguishability, certain V segments, notably TRBV6-2 and TRBV6-3, were excluded. The majority of CMV-associated TCR beta chains were reported as apparently HLA-restricted in a later analysis. Later analysis demonstrated an association between a missense DCLRE1C variant and TCR beta V- and J-gene trimming.

Points on this clone: The target antigen is unknown.

The sequencing input was PBMCs. The receptor comes from a female donor in good health and CMV-seronegative. The rearrangement links TRBV28 to TRBJ2-3; D is unclear. Written as DNA, the CDR3 is TGTGCCAGCAGTTCCTTGCGAACGGGCACAGATACGCAGTATTTT. It codes for CASSSLRTGTDTQYF.